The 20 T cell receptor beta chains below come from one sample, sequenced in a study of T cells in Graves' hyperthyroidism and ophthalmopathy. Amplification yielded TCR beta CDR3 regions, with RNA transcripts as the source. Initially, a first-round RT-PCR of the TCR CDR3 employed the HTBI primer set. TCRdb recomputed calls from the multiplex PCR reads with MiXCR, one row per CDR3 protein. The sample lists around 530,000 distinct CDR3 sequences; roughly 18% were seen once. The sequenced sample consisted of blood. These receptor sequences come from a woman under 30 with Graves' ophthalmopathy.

The CDR3 nucleotides are TGTGCCAGCAGTTTAGGAAGGCGGGGGGACTACAATGAGCAGTTCTTC. Protein: CASSLGRRGDYNEQFF. The chain joins TRBV12-3 or TRBV12-4 to TRBJ2-1, with 8 bases matching TRBD2. This CDR3 contains 16 residues. The J segment lost 3 bases and the V segment lost 1 base, leaving 5 bases of the junction unmatched.

As DNA, the CDR3 is TGTGCCAGCAGTTTATGGTGGCGTAGCGAGACAGGGTACGAGCAGTACTTC. Protein sequence: CASSLWWRSETGYEQYF. This chain uses TRBV12-3 or TRBV12-4 with TRBJ2-7, with TRBD1 matching over 7 bases. CDR3 size: 17 residues. V lost 2 bases, J lost 4 bases, and 14 bases stayed unmatched.

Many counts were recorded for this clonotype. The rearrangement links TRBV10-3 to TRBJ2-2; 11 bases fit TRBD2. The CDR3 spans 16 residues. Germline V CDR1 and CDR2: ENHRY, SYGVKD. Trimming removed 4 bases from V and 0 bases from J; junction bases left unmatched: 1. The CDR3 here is CAISASGGTNTGELFF. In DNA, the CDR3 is TGTGCCATCAGTGCTAGCGGGGGGACGAACACCGGGGAGCTGTTTTTT.

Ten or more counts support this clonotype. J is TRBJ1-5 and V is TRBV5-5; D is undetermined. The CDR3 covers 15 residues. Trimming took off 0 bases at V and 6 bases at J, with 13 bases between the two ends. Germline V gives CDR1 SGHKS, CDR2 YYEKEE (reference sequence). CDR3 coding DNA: TGTGCCAGCAGCTTGGATCCTGGTTCGGGTCAGCCCCAGCATTTT. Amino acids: CASSLDPGSGQPQHF.

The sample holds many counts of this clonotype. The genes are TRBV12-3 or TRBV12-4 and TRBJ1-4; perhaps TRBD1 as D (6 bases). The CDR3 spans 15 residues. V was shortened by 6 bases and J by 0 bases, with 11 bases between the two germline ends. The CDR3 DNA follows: TGTGCCAGCAGGAGGGGGGGGACAACTAATGAAAAACTGTTTTTT. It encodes CASRRGGTTNEKLFF.

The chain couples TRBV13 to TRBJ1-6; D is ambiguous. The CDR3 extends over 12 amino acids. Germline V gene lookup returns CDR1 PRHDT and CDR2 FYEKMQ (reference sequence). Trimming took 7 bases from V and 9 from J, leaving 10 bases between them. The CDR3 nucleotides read TGTGCCAGCAAGTCGGATAGTTCACCCCTCCACTTT. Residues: CASKSDSSPLHF.

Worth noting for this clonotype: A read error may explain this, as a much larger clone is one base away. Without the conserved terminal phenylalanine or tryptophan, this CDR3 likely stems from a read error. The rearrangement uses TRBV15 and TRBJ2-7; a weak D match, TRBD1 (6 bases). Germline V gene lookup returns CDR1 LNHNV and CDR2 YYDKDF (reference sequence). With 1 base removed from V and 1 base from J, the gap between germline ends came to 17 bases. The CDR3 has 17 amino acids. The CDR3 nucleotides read TGTGCCACCAGCAGAGGGTCCGTGGCAGGGGCTTCCTACGAGCAGTACCTC. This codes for CATSRGSVAGASYEQYL.

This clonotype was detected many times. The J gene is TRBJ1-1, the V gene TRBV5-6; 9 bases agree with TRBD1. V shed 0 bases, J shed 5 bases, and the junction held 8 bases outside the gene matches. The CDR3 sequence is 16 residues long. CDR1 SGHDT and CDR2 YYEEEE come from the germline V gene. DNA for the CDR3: TGTGCCAGCAGCTTGGGCCCCGGGACAGGGATGACTGAAGCTTTCTTT. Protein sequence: CASSLGPGTGMTEAFF.

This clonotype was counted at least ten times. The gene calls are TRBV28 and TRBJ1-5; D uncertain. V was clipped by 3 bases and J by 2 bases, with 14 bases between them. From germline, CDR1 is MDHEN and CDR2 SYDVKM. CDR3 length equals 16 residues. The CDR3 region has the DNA TGTGCCAGCAGTTTTTTGGCCAGTCTTGGCAATCAGCCCCAGCATTTT. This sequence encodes CASSFLASLGNQPQHF.

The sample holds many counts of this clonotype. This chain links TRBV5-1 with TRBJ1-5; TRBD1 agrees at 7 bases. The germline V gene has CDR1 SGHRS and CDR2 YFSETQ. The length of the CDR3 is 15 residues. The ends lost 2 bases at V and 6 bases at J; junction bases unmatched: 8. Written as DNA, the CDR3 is TGCGCCAGCAGCTTCAGGGGGGAGGTGGGTCAGCCCCAGCATTTT. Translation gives CASSFRGEVGQPQHF.

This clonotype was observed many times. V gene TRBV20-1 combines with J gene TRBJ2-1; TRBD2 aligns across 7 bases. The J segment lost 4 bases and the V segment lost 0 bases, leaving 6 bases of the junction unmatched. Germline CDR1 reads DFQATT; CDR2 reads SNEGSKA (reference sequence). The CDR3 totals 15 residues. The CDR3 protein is CSARDGLAVYNEQFF. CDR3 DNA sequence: TGCAGTGCTAGAGATGGGCTAGCGGTTTACAATGAGCAGTTCTTC.

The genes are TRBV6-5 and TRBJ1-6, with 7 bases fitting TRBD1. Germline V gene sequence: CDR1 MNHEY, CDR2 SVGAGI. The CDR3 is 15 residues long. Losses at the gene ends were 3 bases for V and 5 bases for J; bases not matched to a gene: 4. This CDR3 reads CASSYPGQNNSPLHF. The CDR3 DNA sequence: TGTGCCAGCAGTTATCCGGGACAGAATAATTCACCCCTCCACTTT.

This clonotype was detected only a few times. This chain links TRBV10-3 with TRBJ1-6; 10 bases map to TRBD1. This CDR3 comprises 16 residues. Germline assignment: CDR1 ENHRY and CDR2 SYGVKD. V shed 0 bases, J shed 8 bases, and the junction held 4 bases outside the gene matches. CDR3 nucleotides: TGTGCCATCAGTGAGTCGGGGACAGGGGTTGATTCACCCCTCCACTTT. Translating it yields CAISESGTGVDSPLHF.

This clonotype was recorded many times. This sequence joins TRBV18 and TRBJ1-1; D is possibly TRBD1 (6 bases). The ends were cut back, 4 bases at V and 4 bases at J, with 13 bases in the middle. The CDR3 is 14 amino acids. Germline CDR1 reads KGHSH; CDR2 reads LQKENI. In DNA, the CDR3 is TGTGCCAGCTCACTAACAGGGTACGGCACTGAAGCTTTCTTT. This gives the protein CASSLTGYGTEAFF. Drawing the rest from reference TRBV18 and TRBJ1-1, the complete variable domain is NAGVMQNPRHLVRRRGQEARLRCSPMKGHSHVYWYRQLPEEGLKFMVYLQKENIIDESGMPKERFSAEFPKEGPSILRIQQVVRGDSAAYFCASSLTGYGTEAFFGQGTRLTVV.

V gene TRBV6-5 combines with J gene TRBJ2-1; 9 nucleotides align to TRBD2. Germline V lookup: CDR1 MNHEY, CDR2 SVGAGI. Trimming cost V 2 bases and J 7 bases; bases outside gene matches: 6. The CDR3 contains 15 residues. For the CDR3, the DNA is TGTGCCAGCAGTTACGCGGGAGGGCCGAGGAATGAGCAGTTCTTC. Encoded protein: CASSYAGGPRNEQFF.

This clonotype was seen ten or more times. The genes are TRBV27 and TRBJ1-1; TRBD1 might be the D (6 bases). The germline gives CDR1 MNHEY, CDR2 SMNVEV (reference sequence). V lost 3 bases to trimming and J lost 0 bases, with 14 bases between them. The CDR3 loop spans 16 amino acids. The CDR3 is CASSLGAGPLNTEAFF. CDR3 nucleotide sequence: TGTGCCAGCAGTTTGGGGGCAGGGCCCCTGAACACTGAAGCTTTCTTT.

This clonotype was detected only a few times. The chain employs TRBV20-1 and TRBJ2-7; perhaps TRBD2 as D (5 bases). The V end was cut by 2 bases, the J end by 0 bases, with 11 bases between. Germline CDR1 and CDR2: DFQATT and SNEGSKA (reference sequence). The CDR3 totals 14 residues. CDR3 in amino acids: CSARREIPSYEQYF. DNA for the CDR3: TGCAGTGCTAGAAGGGAGATCCCCTCCTACGAGCAGTACTTC.

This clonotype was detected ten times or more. This chain's CDR3 is CASRATGELFF. CDR3 coding DNA: TGTGCCAGCAGGGCGACCGGGGAGCTGTTTTTT. The V gene is TRBV11-2, the J gene TRBJ2-2; D unresolved. This CDR3 spans 11 amino acids. Per germline, CDR1 SGHAT and CDR2 FQNNGV. V gave up 6 bases and J gave up 5 bases, with 4 bases separating them.

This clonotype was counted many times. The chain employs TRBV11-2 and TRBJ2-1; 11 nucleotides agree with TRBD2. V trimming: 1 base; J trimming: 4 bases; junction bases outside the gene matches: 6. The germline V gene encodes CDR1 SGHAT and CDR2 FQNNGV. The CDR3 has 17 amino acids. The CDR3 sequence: CASSLGTSGSLYNEQFF. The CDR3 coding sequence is TGTGCCAGCAGCTTAGGAACTAGCGGGAGCTTGTACAATGAGCAGTTCTTC.

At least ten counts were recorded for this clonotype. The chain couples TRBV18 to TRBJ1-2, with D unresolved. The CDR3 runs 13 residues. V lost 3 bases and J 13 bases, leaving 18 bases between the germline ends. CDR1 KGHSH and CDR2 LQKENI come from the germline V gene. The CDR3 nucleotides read TGTGCCAGCTCACCGGGGTGGCTACTCTCAGGCACCTTC. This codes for CASSPGWLLSGTF.